Reported below is one T cell receptor beta chain. Only in-frame clones appear in the TCRdb table, and some are missing; sequencing was by immunoSEQ multiplex PCR. The sample consists of roughly 4,000 clones, about 20% of them appearing once. The CDR3 has 14 amino acids. Germline V gives CDR1 SGHRS, CDR2 YFSETQ. V was trimmed by 4 bases and J by 6 bases, leaving 15 bases between them. The sample belongs to a study of sequential checkpoint blockade in melanoma. Study-level information: DNA from 91 pretreatment tumor samples underwent TCRβ immunosequencing.

Treatment meaning: randomized to nivolumab then ipilimumab (arm A) or the reverse (arm B). The TCR comes from a human patient with melanoma. Some clones in this sample may be carry-over from other donors' samples. The V gene is TRBV5-1, the J gene TRBJ2-3; TRBD2 might be the D (5 bases). The material sequenced was tumor tissue (inferred from file names), taken from a patient given nivolumab and ipilimumab in sequence. CDR3 region: CASSLRTGEDTQYF. In DNA, the CDR3 is TGCGCCAGCAGCCTCAGGACCGGGGAGGATACGCAGTATTTT.